This T cell receptor beta chain was sequenced during a study of CXCR4 blockade with PD-1 therapy in pancreatic cancer (dated by TCRdb to about 2019). With regard to the full study: The study analyzed resected pancreatic ductal adenocarcinoma using both multiplex immunohistochemistry and TCRbeta immunosequencing, alongside ex vivo slice culture that tested PD-1 and CXCR4 blockade. To assess intratumoral heterogeneity, two geographically distinct regions from each of a handful of tumors were TCR-sequenced. Overall study outcomes, separate from this receptor: Tumors had clonal expansion, with a mean productive clonality of around 0.15 compared with about 0.05 in healthy blood, yet clonality showed no correlation with survival. Only TCRbeta chains were sequenced, so true antigen-specificity overlap of convergent dominant clones remained unconfirmed pending paired alpha-beta single-cell sequencing. The frequency of each amino acid clone correlated strongly with the number of distinct nucleotide rearrangements encoding that clone, suggesting convergent selection driven by common tumor antigens.

The patients who supplied the archived tumor blocks had received no neoadjuvant therapy before resection. In the preserved-tissue arm of the study, around 33 surgical resection samples from approximately 24 previously untreated pancreatic ductal adenocarcinoma patients were used. For the resection arm, DNA was extracted from ten 5-micron curls of FFPE tumor adjacent to the multiplex immunohistochemistry slide. V trim: 5 bases; J trim: 5 bases; unmatched bases: 8. The germline V gene supplies CDR1 SGHNT and CDR2 YENEEA. The CDR3 spans 14 residues, from the cysteine through the phenylalanine. Here the CDR3 DNA is all that survives: 42 bases in frame from base 1. With regard to this clone: Which antigen it targets is not known. Within one base of it there is no much larger clone, and no base qualities were kept.

Using the immunoSEQ Assay at Adaptive Biotechnologies, the researchers immunosequenced TCRbeta CDR3 regions from the extracted DNA. Concerning the study's data processing: To measure the absolute abundance of each unique TCRbeta CDR3, the sequences were collapsed and filtered. Clonality was calculated as 1 minus Pielou's evenness, using only productive in-frame rearrangements. For regional overlap, the top 100 nucleotide rearrangements were followed across paired samples, and the Morisita index was used to compare paired samples against unrelated samples. The immunoSEQ Rearrangement Details tool was used to assess convergence of nucleotide rearrangements onto identical amino acid sequences. This immuneACCESS table, as held by TCRdb, lists in-frame sequences with V and J called but not all clones. Of the missing ones, under half trace to an unresolved V gene in checked studies; the others have no known cause. The V and J calls and clone size were taken over from that table, and D and trimming were inferred from the DNA. This sample gives some 5,800 clones in total; roughly a third of them show up just once. The ten largest clonotypes hold around 13% of the sample.

Sequenced sample: tumor tissue. Recombination connected TRBV11-3 to TRBJ2-5, and TRBD2 matches 7 of the central bases. The receptor's source is a human donor with pancreatic ductal adenocarcinoma. The CDR3: CASSPGLDRETQYF. DNA sequence: TGTGCCAGCAGCCCCGGACTAGATCGGGAGACCCAGTACTTC.